The 23 T cell receptor beta chains presented below share a single source sample, sequenced in a study of Ad26.COV2.S vaccination and SARS-CoV-2 variants (TCRdb year 2021). The method behind the library was the immunoSEQ multiplex PCR assay. TCRdb limited this immuneACCESS table to in-frame rearrangements with V and J called. A share of clones is missing; checked studies link under half to unresolved V genes, and the rest is unexplained. The sample records roughly 400,000 clones, less than 95% of which are singletons. Roughly 4.3% of the sample rests with the top ten. Reading the label with the study, this specimen's treatment or condition is: around 19 received Ad26.COV2.S at low or high dose, single or two shots; several received placebo; per-sample allocation not given. Repertoires of vaccine and placebo recipients were sequenced from samples taken on day 63 after the first injection. The source was peripheral blood, collected in a trial of Ad26.COV2.S vaccine versus placebo. These receptors all come from a person between 18 and 65 years old who received the Ad26.COV2.S COVID-19 vaccine or a placebo.

The chain is built from TRBV21-1 and TRBJ2-1. TRBV21-1 is flagged as a pseudogene. This CDR3 has 13 amino acids. CDR3 amino acids: CASSNRATHEQFF. The CDR3 DNA follows: TGTGCCAGCAGCAATCGGGCGACCCATGAGCAGTTCTTC.

The CDR3 sequence is CASRGTGVYGYTF. CDR3 in DNA: TGTGCCAGCAGAGGGACGGGGGTCTATGGCTACACCTTC. The rearrangement joins TRBV9 to TRBJ1-2, with D possibly being TRBD1 (5 bases). The CDR3 extends over 13 amino acids. Germline loops: CDR1 SGDLS, CDR2 YYNGEE. Trimming removed 5 bases from V and 4 bases from J, with 12 bases in between. The full variable domain, with the rest looked up from reference TRBV9 and TRBJ1-2, is DSGVTQTPKHLITATGQRVTLRCSPRSGDLSVYWYQQSLDQGLQFLIQYYNGEERAKGNILERFSAQQFPDLHSELNLSSLELGDSALYFCASRGTGVYGYTFGSGTRLTVV.

The chain carries TRBV28 and TRBJ2-1; 10 bases match TRBD2. The CDR3 has 15 residues. Germline CDR1 is MDHEN and CDR2 is SYDVKM. The ends lost 5 bases at V and 2 bases at J; junction bases unmatched: 3. The CDR3 nucleotides are TGTGCCAGCAGTCCTAGCGGGAGAACCTACAATGAGCAGTTCTTC. Protein product: CASSPSGRTYNEQFF.

A single count supports this clone. The CDR3 reads CASSSRQRSNQPQHF. CDR3 nucleotide sequence: TGTGCCAGCAGTTCCCGACAGCGAAGCAATCAGCCCCAGCATTTT. The chain combines TRBV28 with TRBJ1-5, with D possibly matching TRBD1 (5 bases). The CDR3 extends over 15 amino acids. The germline gives CDR1 MDHEN, CDR2 SYDVKM. Trimming shortened V by 4 bases and J by 1 base, and 11 bases separated the two germline ends.

The chain combines TRBV11-2 with TRBJ1-1; no reliable D call. The CDR3 contains 11 residues. CDR1 and CDR2 from the germline V gene are SGHAT and FQNNGV. The ends were cut back, 3 bases at V and 7 bases at J, with 6 bases in the middle. CDR3 loop: CASSLQVEAFF. DNA of the CDR3: TGTGCCAGCAGCTTGCAGGTTGAAGCTTTCTTT.

The rearrangement links TRBV19 to TRBJ2-5, with D possibly matching TRBD1 (6 bases). Germline V gives CDR1 LNHDA, CDR2 SQIVND (reference sequence). V dropped 7 bases and J dropped 2 bases, with 11 bases sitting between them. This CDR3 has 13 residues. For the CDR3, the DNA is TGTGCCAGTAAGGACAGAAGACAAGAGACCCAGTACTTC. Its protein is CASKDRRQETQYF.

The rearrangement links TRBV30 to TRBJ2-7, with D maybe TRBD1 (6 bases). CDR3 length: 14 amino acids. V was clipped by 4 bases and J by 2 bases, with 15 bases between them. Germline values: CDR1 GTSNPN, CDR2 SVGIG (reference sequence). The CDR3 reads CAWTIQGFPYEQYF. For the CDR3, the DNA is TGTGCCTGGACAATTCAGGGGTTCCCCTACGAGCAGTACTTC. The full variable domain, completed using reference TRBV30 and TRBJ2-7, is SQTIHQWPATLVQPVGSPLSLECTVEGTSNPNLYWYRQAAGRGLQLLFYSVGIGQISSEVPQNLSASRPQDRQFILSSKKLLLSDSGFYLCAWTIQGFPYEQYFGPGTRLTVT.

This CDR3 is CASSLSDGYEQYF. Written as DNA, the CDR3 is TGTGCCAGCAGCTTATCAGATGGGTACGAGCAGTACTTC. The chain uses TRBV7-3 and TRBJ2-7; no firm D call. Germline-derived CDR1 and CDR2 are SGHTA and FQGTGA. The V and J ends lost 2 bases and 4 bases respectively, with 9 bases between them. CDR3 size: 13 residues.

This clone was counted once. The rearrangement joins TRBV30 to TRBJ2-7, with 7 positions matching TRBD2. This CDR3 is built from 15 residues. The V gene's germline CDR1 is GTSNPN and CDR2 SVGIG (reference sequence). J was trimmed by 1 base and V by 2 bases; bases with no gene match: 8. CDR3 in amino acids: CAWSRGGGSSYEQYF. DNA for the CDR3: TGTGCCTGGAGTAGGGGTGGCGGGAGTTCCTACGAGCAGTACTTC. The full variable domain, its missing parts supplied by reference TRBV30 and TRBJ2-7, is SQTIHQWPATLVQPVGSPLSLECTVEGTSNPNLYWYRQAAGRGLQLLFYSVGIGQISSEVPQNLSASRPQDRQFILSSKKLLLSDSGFYLCAWSRGGGSSYEQYFGPGTRLTVT.

This sequence joins TRBV30 and TRBJ2-7; a weak D match, TRBD2 (6 bases). V lost 4 bases, J lost 6 bases, and 19 bases lay in between. The CDR3 is 14 residues long. Per germline, CDR1 GTSNPN and CDR2 SVGIG (reference sequence). The DNA of the CDR3 is TGTGCCTGGAAGAGGTGGACGGGGGTGGTCGAGCAGTACTTC. Translated, it gives CAWKRWTGVVEQYF.

This chain uses TRBV5-5 with TRBJ1-4, with no clear D. The CDR3 extends over 13 amino acids. Per germline, CDR1 SGHKS and CDR2 YYEKEE (reference sequence). The V and J ends lost 4 bases and 0 bases respectively, with 4 bases between them. CDR3 DNA sequence: TGTGCCAGCAGCCTGTCAACTAATGAAAAACTGTTTTTT. Translation: CASSLSTNEKLFF. Looking up the rest from reference TRBV5-5 and TRBJ1-4 gives the full variable domain: DAGVTQSPTHLIKTRGQQVTLRCSPISGHKSVSWYQQVLGQGPQFIFQYYEKEERGRGNFPDRFSARQFPNYSSELNVNALLLGDSALYLCASSLSTNEKLFFGSGTQLSVL.

The gene calls are TRBV3-1 (or the pseudogene TRBV3-2) and TRBJ2-5; D unclear. CDR3 length equals 13 residues. V was shortened by 10 bases and J by 4 bases, with 16 bases between the two germline ends. Germline CDR1 LGHDT, CDR2 YNNKEL (reference sequence). The CDR3 here is CATGRQVRETQYF. CDR3 bases: TGTGCCACCGGTAGGCAGGTTAGAGAGACCCAGTACTTC.

This clone has a single count. The J gene is TRBJ1-2, the V gene TRBV5-6, with 10 bases fitting TRBD1. The V and J ends lost 3 bases and 6 bases, in that order; junction bases with no gene match: 2. The CDR3 length is 13 residues. Germline V gene data show CDR1 as SGHDT and CDR2 as YYEEEE. The DNA of the CDR3 is TGTGCCAGCAGCTACGGGACAGGGGATGGCTACACCTTC. It translates to CASSYGTGDGYTF.

This clone occurred once. The chain carries TRBV5-4 and TRBJ2-7, with D maybe TRBD2 (6 bases). CDR1 SGHNT and CDR2 YYREEE come from the germline V gene (reference sequence). The CDR3 is 14 amino acids. V shed 5 bases and J shed 4 bases, with 16 bases lying between them. The CDR3 sequence is CASSLGGKNYEQYF. The DNA of the CDR3 is TGTGCCAGCAGTCTGGGGGGAAAAAATTACGAGCAGTACTTC.

This rearrangement joins TRBV5-6 to TRBJ2-7, with 12 bases that match TRBD2. Looked up from germline, CDR1 is SGHDT and CDR2 is YYEEEE. The CDR3 covers 15 residues. The ends lost 4 bases at V and 1 base at J; junction bases unmatched: 3. CDR3 DNA: TGTGCCAGCAGCCGCGGACTAGCGGGATCCTACGAGCAGTACTTC. It specifies CASSRGLAGSYEQYF.

The chain employs TRBV3-1 (or the pseudogene TRBV3-2) and TRBJ2-7, with 7 positions matching TRBD1. Losses at the gene ends were 3 bases for V and 6 bases for J; bases not matched to a gene: 14. From germline, CDR1 is LGHDT and CDR2 YNNKEL (reference sequence). The CDR3 covers 16 residues. The CDR3 DNA sequence: TGTGCCAGCAGCCAGGTGGTTACAGGGGAATTTGGCGAGCAGTACTTC. Translation: CASSQVVTGEFGEQYF.

V is TRBV9 and J is TRBJ1-3; D unresolved. Trimming shortened V by 4 bases and J by 4 bases, and 9 bases separated the two germline ends. Germline CDR1 and CDR2: SGDLS and YYNGEE. The CDR3 spans 13 residues. The CDR3 sequence: CASSTSSGNTIYF. As DNA, the CDR3 is TGTGCCAGCAGCACTTCCTCGGGAAACACCATATATTTT.

The sample holds a few counts of this clone. CDR3 coding DNA: TGTGCCAGCAGCCCATCGGGAGCGGACTACGAGCAGTACTTC. Protein: CASSPSGADYEQYF. This rearrangement joins TRBV9 to TRBJ2-7; the D gene is possibly TRBD2 (6 bases). Deletions cut 4 bases from V and 3 bases from J, with 14 bases between. Looked up from germline, CDR1 is SGDLS and CDR2 is YYNGEE. This CDR3 contains 14 residues.

The chain uses TRBV24-1 and TRBJ2-3, with a tentative D call TRBD2 (6 bases). Germline V gene data show CDR1 as KGHDR and CDR2 as SFDVKD. The length of the CDR3 is 17 residues. Trimming took 4 bases from V and 3 from J, leaving 19 bases between them. The CDR3 sequence is CATSDPYRESGTDTQYF. CDR3 coding DNA: TGTGCCACCAGTGACCCCTACCGGGAGAGTGGGACAGATACGCAGTATTTT.

The gene calls are TRBV6-5 and TRBJ1-1; no clear D. The germline CDR1 and CDR2 sequences are MNHEY and SVGAGI. Trimming left V 5 bases short and J 0 bases short, with 13 bases between. The CDR3 loop spans 15 amino acids. The CDR3 DNA sequence: TGTGCCAGCAGTCGTGCGGGCGCCCTGAACACTGAAGCTTTCTTT. Protein: CASSRAGALNTEAFF.

V gene TRBV28 combines with J gene TRBJ1-5, with TRBD1 identical over 9 bases. The CDR3 runs to 17 residues. Germline V CDR1 and CDR2: MDHEN, SYDVKM. V shed 5 bases and J 7 bases; nucleotides not matched to a gene: 15. This chain's CDR3 is CASSRALGTGITQPQHF. CDR3 coding DNA: TGTGCCAGCAGTAGAGCCCTAGGGACAGGGATCACCCAGCCCCAGCATTTT.

CDR3: CASSPTGGRPTNEKLFF. In DNA form, the CDR3 reads TGTGCCAGCAGCCCAACGGGAGGAAGGCCCACTAATGAAAAACTGTTTTTT. V is TRBV5-4 and J is TRBJ1-4; D is unresolved. Germline lookup yields CDR1 SGHNT and CDR2 YYREEE (reference sequence). The V end lost 4 bases, the J end lost 2 bases, and 18 bases lay between the germline ends. CDR3 length equals 17 residues. The variable domain in full, completed from reference TRBV5-4 and TRBJ1-4, reads ETGVTQSPTHLIKTRGQQVTLRCSSQSGHNTVSWYQQALGQGPQFIFQYYREEENGRGNFPPRFSGLQFPNYSSELNVNALELDDSALYLCASSPTGGRPTNEKLFFGSGTQLSVL.

The CDR3 loop is CASSWTSGRVSDTQYF. The CDR3 nucleotides are TGTGCCAGCAGCTGGACTAGCGGGAGGGTTTCAGATACGCAGTATTTT. This chain uses TRBV27 with TRBJ2-3, with 15 positions matching TRBD2. The CDR3 extends over 16 amino acids. Germline V gene data show CDR1 as MNHEY and CDR2 as SMNVEV (reference sequence). V dropped 6 bases and J dropped 4; count of bases not matched to a gene: 5.